These T cell receptor beta chains were read from a single sample in a study of blood T cell repertoires in COVID-19. Some clones are missing from TCRdb's copy, which holds only in-frame ones; the method was immunoSEQ multiplex PCR. The data show just over 150,000 clones, about 80% seen once. The sample consisted of peripheral blood. These receptors all come from a woman aged 40 to 50 with COVID-19, enrolled during active disease. Both conserved end residues are part of each CDR3. The D gene is left open where the match is weak. Clone size is given for some rows only: seen once, a few or many times, or a class if the clone is expanded.

d_gene: NA
abundance: NA
j_gene: TRBJ2-7
v_gene: TRBV28
CDR3nt: TGTGCCAGCAGTTCGAGCGAACGGTCCTCCTACGAGCAGTACTTC
CDR3aa: CASSSSERSSYEQYF

d_gene: TRBD1
abundance: NA
j_gene: TRBJ1-4
v_gene: TRBV12-3/TRBV12-4
CDR3nt: TGTGCCAGCAACAGGGGGGGGGAAAAACTGTTTTTT
CDR3aa: CASNRGGEKLFF

d_gene: TRBD1
abundance: NA
j_gene: TRBJ1-2
v_gene: TRBV9
CDR3nt: TGTGCCAGCAGTGGACAGGCCCTAATCAACTATGGCTACACCTTC
CDR3aa: CASSGQALINYGYTF

d_gene: NA
abundance: NA
j_gene: TRBJ1-4
v_gene: TRBV18
CDR3nt: TGTGCCAGCTCACCCGAGGGACAAAGGGAAAAACTGTTTTTT
CDR3aa: CASSPEGQREKLFF

d_gene: NA
abundance: NA
j_gene: TRBJ1-5
v_gene: TRBV15
CDR3nt: TGTGCCACCGGGAGGGGGGTACCTCAGCCCCAGCATTTT
CDR3aa: CATGRGVPQPQHF

d_gene: TRBD1
abundance: NA
j_gene: TRBJ1-1
v_gene: TRBV29-1
CDR3nt: TGCAGCGTTGTGGGACAGGGTAACACTGAAGCTTTCTTT
CDR3aa: CSVVGQGNTEAFF

d_gene: NA
abundance: NA
j_gene: TRBJ2-6
v_gene: TRBV28
CDR3nt: TGTGCTGTAAGGAGGCCTGGGGCCAACGTCCTGACTTTC
CDR3aa: CAVRRPGANVLTF

d_gene: NA
abundance: NA
j_gene: TRBJ1-5
v_gene: TRBV12-3/TRBV12-4
CDR3nt: TGTGCCAGCAGTCCCGGGGAGAATCAGCCCCAGCATTTT
CDR3aa: CASSPGENQPQHF

d_gene: NA
abundance: NA
j_gene: TRBJ2-7
v_gene: TRBV2
CDR3nt: TGTGCCAGCAGTGGGTCCCGTGAGGGTCCCTACGAGCAGTACTTC
CDR3aa: CASSGSREGPYEQYF

d_gene: TRBD1
abundance: NA
j_gene: TRBJ1-2
v_gene: TRBV6-5
CDR3nt: TGTGCCAGCAGGGGACTGACAGGGAATGGCTATGGCTACACCTTC
CDR3aa: CASRGLTGNGYGYTF

d_gene: NA
abundance: NA
j_gene: TRBJ1-2
v_gene: TRBV15
CDR3nt: TGTGCCACCAGCAGACAGGGTTTTATGCGGAATGGCTACACCTTC
CDR3aa: CATSRQGFMRNGYTF

d_gene: NA
abundance: NA
j_gene: TRBJ2-1
v_gene: TRBV4-2
CDR3nt: TGTGCCAGCAGCCAAGATCCAGACAATGAGCAGTTCTTC
CDR3aa: CASSQDPDNEQFF

d_gene: NA
abundance: NA
j_gene: TRBJ2-7
v_gene: TRBV27
CDR3nt: TGTGCCACCCAGGAGGCTTACGAGCAGTACTTC
CDR3aa: CATQEAYEQYF

d_gene: TRBD1
abundance: NA
j_gene: TRBJ1-3
v_gene: TRBV4-1
CDR3nt: TGCGCCAGCAGCCGGACCGGGACAGGGAAAACCTCTGGAAACACCATATATTTT
CDR3aa: CASSRTGTGKTSGNTIYF

d_gene: NA
abundance: NA
j_gene: TRBJ1-5
v_gene: TRBV6-6
CDR3nt: TGTGCCAGCAGTTACTCCCCGCAGGCGGGTCAGCCCCAGCATTTT
CDR3aa: CASSYSPQAGQPQHF

d_gene: NA
abundance: NA
j_gene: TRBJ1-1
v_gene: TRBV25-1
CDR3nt: TGTGCCAGCAGTGAGGGGGGGATGAACACTGAAGCTTTCTTT
CDR3aa: CASSEGGMNTEAFF

d_gene: TRBD1
abundance: NA
j_gene: TRBJ1-6
v_gene: TRBV5-8
CDR3nt: TGTGCCAGCAGAAGGACAGGGGATTCTTCACCCCTCCACTTT
CDR3aa: CASRRTGDSSPLHF

d_gene: NA
abundance: NA
j_gene: TRBJ2-2
v_gene: TRBV6-4
CDR3nt: TGTGCCAGCAGTGACGGGACTGCCACCGGGGAGCTGTTTTTT
CDR3aa: CASSDGTATGELFF

d_gene: TRBD2
abundance: NA
j_gene: TRBJ2-1
v_gene: TRBV5-5
CDR3nt: TGTGCCAGCAGCTTGGGCGGGGGACCATACAATGAGCAGTTCTTC
CDR3aa: CASSLGGGPYNEQFF

d_gene: NA
abundance: NA
j_gene: TRBJ2-7
v_gene: TRBV19
CDR3nt: TGTGCCAGTAGTAAATCCGCAGGGAGGAACTACGAGCAGTACTTC
CDR3aa: CASSKSAGRNYEQYF

d_gene: NA
abundance: NA
j_gene: TRBJ1-2
v_gene: TRBV3-1/TRBV3-2
CDR3nt: TGTGCCAGCAGCCAAGACAGGTACGCTAACTATGGCTACACCTTC
CDR3aa: CASSQDRYANYGYTF

d_gene: NA
abundance: NA
j_gene: TRBJ2-7
v_gene: TRBV5-6
CDR3nt: TGTGCCAGCAGTCGAGGGGGACCCCCGAACTACTACGAGCAGTACTTC
CDR3aa: CASSRGGPPNYYEQYF

d_gene: NA
abundance: NA
j_gene: TRBJ1-2
v_gene: TRBV7-8
CDR3nt: TGTGCCAGCAGCTTAGTCCAGGGTTCGCACTATGGCTACACCTTC
CDR3aa: CASSLVQGSHYGYTF

d_gene: TRBD1
abundance: NA
j_gene: TRBJ1-1
v_gene: TRBV6-1
CDR3nt: TGTGCCAGCAGTGACCCGGGACAGGGGCGTGAAGCTTTCTTT
CDR3aa: CASSDPGQGREAFF

d_gene: TRBD1
abundance: NA
j_gene: TRBJ1-1
v_gene: TRBV13
CDR3nt: TGTGCCAGCAGTCCAGACAGGGAAAAAGCTTTCTTT
CDR3aa: CASSPDREKAFF

d_gene: NA
abundance: few
j_gene: TRBJ2-7
v_gene: TRBV30
CDR3nt: TGTGCCTGGAGTGGGGCTGGGTACGAGCAGTACTTC
CDR3aa: CAWSGAGYEQYF

d_gene: TRBD2
abundance: NA
j_gene: TRBJ2-2
v_gene: TRBV2
CDR3nt: TGTGCCAGCAGTGAGGTCAGGGAGGGAACCGGGGAGCTGTTTTTT
CDR3aa: CASSEVREGTGELFF

d_gene: TRBD2
abundance: NA
j_gene: TRBJ2-5
v_gene: TRBV28
CDR3nt: TGTGCCAGCAGTTTTGGTATGGGACTAGCGGGAGAAGAGACCCAGTACTTC
CDR3aa: CASSFGMGLAGEETQYF

d_gene: NA
abundance: NA
j_gene: TRBJ1-4
v_gene: TRBV19
CDR3nt: TGTGCCAGTAGTCCAACCACAGGGCCTAATGAAAAACTGTTTTTT
CDR3aa: CASSPTTGPNEKLFF

d_gene: NA
abundance: NA
j_gene: TRBJ2-1
v_gene: TRBV28
CDR3nt: TGTGCCAGCGGGGGACTCCTCGACAATGAGCAGTTCTTC
CDR3aa: CASGGLLDNEQFF

d_gene: TRBD2
abundance: NA
j_gene: TRBJ2-7
v_gene: TRBV4-2
CDR3nt: TGTGCCAGCAGCCAAAGACTAGCGGGAGACGAGCAGTACTTC
CDR3aa: CASSQRLAGDEQYF

d_gene: TRBD1
abundance: NA
j_gene: TRBJ1-2
v_gene: TRBV3-1/TRBV3-2
CDR3nt: TGTGCCAGCAGACCCCCCACAGGGGGCATTTGGGATGGCTACACCTTC
CDR3aa: CASRPPTGGIWDGYTF

d_gene: NA
abundance: once
j_gene: TRBJ2-7
v_gene: TRBV3-1/TRBV3-2
CDR3nt: TGTGCCAGCAGCCATGGTAGTGGCTACGAGCAGTACTTC
CDR3aa: CASSHGSGYEQYF

d_gene: NA
abundance: NA
j_gene: TRBJ1-1
v_gene: TRBV7-9
CDR3nt: TGTGCCAGCAGCAACGCGGGGGTCGGACCGTGGGACACTGAAGCTTTCTTT
CDR3aa: CASSNAGVGPWDTEAFF

d_gene: NA
abundance: NA
j_gene: TRBJ2-1
v_gene: TRBV7-9
CDR3nt: TGTGCCAGCAGCTTACCCCGGGCGGGGATTGGCAATGAGCAGTTCTTC
CDR3aa: CASSLPRAGIGNEQFF

d_gene: NA
abundance: NA
j_gene: TRBJ2-5
v_gene: TRBV4-1
CDR3nt: TGCGCCAGCAGCCAAGTCGGGGGGCGAGTAGAGACCCAGTACTTC
CDR3aa: CASSQVGGRVETQYF

d_gene: TRBD2
abundance: NA
j_gene: TRBJ2-7
v_gene: TRBV9
CDR3nt: TGTGCCAGCAGCCCAGGGGGGGGACTAGCGGTCACGAGCTCCTACGAGCAGTACTTC
CDR3aa: CASSPGGGLAVTSSYEQYF

d_gene: NA
abundance: NA
j_gene: TRBJ1-1
v_gene: TRBV14
CDR3nt: TGTGCCAGCAGCCAAGAGATAGGACACCAAGAAATGAACACTGAAGCTTTCTTT
CDR3aa: CASSQEIGHQEMNTEAFF

d_gene: NA
abundance: NA
j_gene: TRBJ2-5
v_gene: TRBV5-1
CDR3nt: TGCGCCAGCAGCTTGGGAGTCCAAGAGACCCAGTACTTC
CDR3aa: CASSLGVQETQYF

d_gene: NA
abundance: NA
j_gene: TRBJ2-7
v_gene: TRBV5-1
CDR3nt: TGCGCCAGCAGCTGGGGTGGGAGCTCCTACGAGCAGTACTTC
CDR3aa: CASSWGGSSYEQYF